The rows below give T cell receptor beta chains drawn from one sample of a study of beta chain features in type 1 diabetes. Repertoires were generated with immunoSEQ multiplex PCR, while TCRdb's copy carries only in-frame clones and drops some. The sample contains 200,000 to 250,000 clones, around 16% of which appear only once. The sample comprised naive CD4+ T cells from blood. Source of these receptors: a young man with type 1 diabetes. CDR3s include the opening cysteine and the closing phenylalanine or tryptophan. A D gene is named only where the DNA matches it firmly. Clone size is shown for a subset of rows, as once, few, many or a class of expanded clone.

D,size,V,J,CDR3,DNA
NA,few,TRBV29-1,TRBJ1-2,CSVLGYTF,TGCAGCGTTCTGGGATACACCTTC
TRBD2,NA,TRBV9,TRBJ2-7,CASSGRLAGGTEQYF,TGTGCCAGCAGCGGACGGCTAGCGGGAGGGACCGAGCAGTACTTC
NA,once,TRBV5-4,TRBJ2-5,CASSPDPQETQYF,TGTGCCAGCAGCCCGGACCCTCAAGAGACCCAGTACTTC
TRBD2,few,TRBV7-9,TRBJ2-5,CASSPVAGGRETQYF,TGTGCCAGCAGCCCCGTAGCGGGAGGTCGGGAGACCCAGTACTTC
NA,few,TRBV14,TRBJ2-1,CASSEPSGTYNEQFF,TGTGCCAGCAGCGAACCAAGCGGTACCTACAATGAGCAGTTCTTC
NA,few,TRBV7-2,TRBJ2-1,CASSLDPSRGEQFF,TGTGCCAGCAGCTTAGATCCCTCTCGTGGTGAGCAGTTCTTC
TRBD1,NA,TRBV28,TRBJ2-1,CASSLIGQGSYNEQFF,TGTGCCAGCAGTTTAATAGGACAGGGATCCTACAATGAGCAGTTCTTC
TRBD1,few,TRBV9,TRBJ1-2,CASSVIDRDGYTF,TGTGCCAGCAGCGTAATCGACAGGGACGGCTACACCTTC
NA,few,TRBV23-1,TRBJ2-7,CASSQRVVYEQYF,TGCGCCAGCAGTCAACGGGTTGTATACGAGCAGTACTTC
NA,NA,TRBV30,TRBJ2-3,CAWTGKGADTQYF,TGTGCCTGGACAGGGAAAGGGGCAGATACGCAGTATTTT
NA,few,TRBV7-2,TRBJ1-4,CASSWQGTSEKLFF,TGTGCCAGCAGCTGGCAGGGTACTAGTGAAAAACTGTTTTTT